Below, one T cell receptor (beta chain) is given with its context. No antigen is known for it. This record belongs to a study of blood T cells in healthy people across ages. A second PCR, run for roughly 7 to 11 cycles, used a sample-barcoded 5' primer plus a J-beta primer mix. Using its own MiXCR run on the 5' RACE reads, TCRdb lists one record per CDR3 protein. Of hundreds of thousands of distinct CDR3 sequences listed, roughly 41% are singletons. The V gene lost 0 bases and the J gene lost 5 bases, with 17 bases spanning the gap. The CDR3 is made up of 16 amino acids. CDR1 is KGHSH, CDR2 LQKENI, per germline. Study results and caveats: The lack of PBMC sorting stopped any conclusive naive versus antigen-experienced comparison.

The chain recombines TRBV18 with TRBJ2-7; D may be TRBD1 or TRBD2 (5 bases each). The sequencing sample was made of blood. This clonotype originated in an elderly man in good health. The CDR3 nucleotides are TGTGCCAGCTCACCACCGACCGGGACCCTCTCACACGAGCAGTACTTC. Amino acids: CASSPPTGTLSHEQYF.